Detailed here is one T cell receptor beta chain. The PCR ran on 60 Vbeta and 13 Jbeta primers. Per the original methods: In a later analysis, of some 80 million unique beta chains, approximately 10 million appeared in at least two donors. Produced via immunoSEQ multiplex PCR; TCRdb's table is partial and in-frame only. V, J and clone size were drawn from that table, and D and trimming were deduced from the DNA. The profile shows approximately 190,000 clones, 70% of them singletons. This entry is derived from a study of cytomegalovirus exposure and HLA in healthy donors. Germline lookup yields CDR1 ENHRY and CDR2 SYGVKD. V was pared by 5 bases and J by 5 bases, with 7 bases of the junction left unmatched. CDR3 size: 15 residues.

The sequence came from a man aged 40-50 years in good health and CMV-seropositive. Specimen: PBMCs. The chain combines TRBV10-3 with TRBJ2-3, with 10 bases identical to TRBD1. The DNA of the CDR3 is TGTGCCATCAGTTCCGGGACAGGGGTCAGAGATACGCAGTATTTT. Residues: CAISSGTGVRDTQYF.